This TCR beta chain was obtained from a study of cytomegalovirus exposure and HLA in healthy donors. CDR1 and CDR2 (germline): MNHEY, SMNVEV (reference sequence). The V end was cut by 5 bases, the J end by 2 bases, with 15 bases between. The length of the CDR3 is 15 residues. 60 Vbeta and 13 Jbeta primers were used in PCR. Assay used: immunoSEQ multiplex PCR; TCRdb lists only in-frame clones, some missing. Among about 120,000 clones listed, around 77% were seen once. This clone was picked up a small number of times. Those who donated were healthy bone marrow donors. The chain is built from TRBV27 and TRBJ1-1; maybe TRBD1 (6 bases). The specimen sequenced was PBMCs. This receptor was identified in a man aged 40-49 years in good health and CMV-seropositive. The CDR3 region is CASSPQGFPNTEAFF. CDR3 DNA sequence: TGTGCCAGCAGTCCCCAGGGGTTCCCTAACACTGAAGCTTTCTTT.